This TCR beta chain came from a study of T cell responses to AZD1222 COVID-19 vaccine. Remarks on this clone: The antigen is not known. Different DNA sequences within this sample yield the same CDR3.

Here immunoSEQ multiplex PCR was the method, and the copy in TCRdb shows in-frame clones only, minus some. The sample consists of approximately 71,000 clones, over 60% of them appearing once. The germline CDR1 and CDR2 sequences are GTSNPN and SVGIG (reference sequence). There are 13 residues in the CDR3. Trimming shortened V by 0 bases and J by 0 bases, and 5 bases separated the two germline ends. Overall study findings and caveats: Clonal diversity was possibly underestimated, and white British individuals and females predominated among donors.

J is TRBJ1-2 and V is TRBV30; D is uncertain. This receptor was identified in an adult in good health. This sample comprised peripheral blood, obtained on day 0 of AZD1222 vaccination. The CDR3 region has the DNA TGTGCCTGGAGTGTCGAGGCTAACTATGGCTACACCTTC. Protein sequence: CAWSVEANYGYTF.